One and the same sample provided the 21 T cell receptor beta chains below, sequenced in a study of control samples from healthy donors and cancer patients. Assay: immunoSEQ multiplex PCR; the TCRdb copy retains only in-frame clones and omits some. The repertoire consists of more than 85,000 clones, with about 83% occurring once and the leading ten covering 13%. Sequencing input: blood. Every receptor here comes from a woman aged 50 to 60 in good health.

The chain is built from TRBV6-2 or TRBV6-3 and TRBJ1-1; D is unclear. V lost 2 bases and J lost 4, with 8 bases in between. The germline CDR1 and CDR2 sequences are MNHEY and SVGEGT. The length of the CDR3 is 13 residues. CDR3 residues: CASSYAVSTEAFF. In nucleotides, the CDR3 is TGTGCCAGCAGTTACGCAGTAAGCACTGAAGCTTTCTTT.

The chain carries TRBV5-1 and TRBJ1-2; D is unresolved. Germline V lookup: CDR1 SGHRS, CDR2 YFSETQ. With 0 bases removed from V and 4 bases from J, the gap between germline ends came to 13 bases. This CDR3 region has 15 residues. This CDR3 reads CASSLGSGESYGYTF. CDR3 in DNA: TGCGCCAGCAGCTTGGGCTCAGGAGAGAGCTATGGCTACACCTTC.

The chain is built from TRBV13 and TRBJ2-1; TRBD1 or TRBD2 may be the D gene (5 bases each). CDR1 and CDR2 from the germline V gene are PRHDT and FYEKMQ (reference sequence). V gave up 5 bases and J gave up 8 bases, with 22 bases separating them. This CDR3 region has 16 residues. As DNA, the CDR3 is TGTGCCAGCAGCCCGATGGGGGACCCTACTGGCTATGAGCAGTTCTTC. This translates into CASSPMGDPTGYEQFF.

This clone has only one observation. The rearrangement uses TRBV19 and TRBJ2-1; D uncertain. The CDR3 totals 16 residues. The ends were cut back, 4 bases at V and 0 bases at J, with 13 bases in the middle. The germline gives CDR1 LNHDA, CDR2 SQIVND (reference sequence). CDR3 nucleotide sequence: TGTGCCAGTAGTACCCGTCGGGTTAGCTCCTACAATGAGCAGTTCTTC. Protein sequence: CASSTRRVSSYNEQFF. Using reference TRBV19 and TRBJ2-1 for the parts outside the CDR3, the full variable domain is DGGITQSPKYLFRKEGQNVTLSCEQNLNHDAMYWYRQDPGQGLRLIYYSQIVNDFQKGDIAEGYSVSREKKESFPLTVTSAQKNPTAFYLCASSTRRVSSYNEQFFGPGTRLTVL.

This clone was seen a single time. CDR3 protein: CSVEKGNEQFF. CDR3 DNA: TGCAGCGTTGAAAAAGGCAATGAGCAGTTCTTC. V gene TRBV29-1 combines with J gene TRBJ2-1; D unclear. Trimming left V 2 bases short and J 6 bases short, with 5 bases between. The CDR3 totals 11 residues. Germline-derived CDR1 and CDR2 are SQVTM and ANQGSEA.

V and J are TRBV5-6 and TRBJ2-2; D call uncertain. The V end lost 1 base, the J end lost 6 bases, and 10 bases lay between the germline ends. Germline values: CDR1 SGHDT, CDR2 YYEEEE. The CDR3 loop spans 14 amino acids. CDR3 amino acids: CASSLLGSAGELFF. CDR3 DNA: TGTGCCAGCAGCTTGTTGGGATCCGCCGGGGAGCTGTTTTTT.

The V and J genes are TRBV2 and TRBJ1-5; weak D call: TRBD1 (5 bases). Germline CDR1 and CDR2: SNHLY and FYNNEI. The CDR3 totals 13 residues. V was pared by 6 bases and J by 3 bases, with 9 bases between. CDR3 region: CASRQGHNQPQHF. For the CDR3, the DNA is TGTGCCAGCAGGCAGGGCCACAATCAGCCCCAGCATTTT. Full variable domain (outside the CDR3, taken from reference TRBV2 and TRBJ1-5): EPEVTQTPSHQVTQMGQEVILRCVPISNHLYFYWYRQILGQKVEFLVSFYNNEISEKSEIFDDQFSVERPDGSNFTLKIRSTKLEDSAMYFCASRQGHNQPQHFGDGTRLSIL.

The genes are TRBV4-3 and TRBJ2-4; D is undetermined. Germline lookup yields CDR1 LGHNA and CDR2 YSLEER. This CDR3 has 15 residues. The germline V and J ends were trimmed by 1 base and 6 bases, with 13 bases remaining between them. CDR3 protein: CASSQVGPSGNIQYF. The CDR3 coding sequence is TGCGCCAGCAGCCAAGTGGGTCCGTCGGGAAACATTCAGTACTTC.

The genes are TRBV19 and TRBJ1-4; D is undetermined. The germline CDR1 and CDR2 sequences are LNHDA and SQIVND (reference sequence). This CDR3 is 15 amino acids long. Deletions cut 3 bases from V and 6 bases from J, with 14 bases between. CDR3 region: CASSMGWGLDEKLFF. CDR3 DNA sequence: TGTGCCAGTAGTATGGGATGGGGATTGGATGAAAAACTGTTTTTT.

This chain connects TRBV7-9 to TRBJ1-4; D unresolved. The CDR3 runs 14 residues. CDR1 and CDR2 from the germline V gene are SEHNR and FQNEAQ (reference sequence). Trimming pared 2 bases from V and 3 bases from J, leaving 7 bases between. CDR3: CASSLSSANEKLFF. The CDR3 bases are TGTGCCAGCAGCTTAAGCAGTGCTAATGAAAAACTGTTTTTT.

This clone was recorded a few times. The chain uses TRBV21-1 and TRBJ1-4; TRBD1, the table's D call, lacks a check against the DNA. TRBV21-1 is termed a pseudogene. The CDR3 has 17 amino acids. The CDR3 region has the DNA TGTGCCAGCAGCAGGACAGGGGTCAGGGGGTGTAACGAAAAACTGTTTTTT. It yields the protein CASSRTGVRGCNEKLFF.

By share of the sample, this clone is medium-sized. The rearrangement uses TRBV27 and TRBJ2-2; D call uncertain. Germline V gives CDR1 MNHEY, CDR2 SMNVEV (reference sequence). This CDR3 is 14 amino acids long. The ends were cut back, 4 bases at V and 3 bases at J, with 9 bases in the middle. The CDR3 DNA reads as TGTGCCAGCAGTTCGTTACTCTACACCGGGGAGCTGTTTTTT. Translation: CASSSLLYTGELFF.

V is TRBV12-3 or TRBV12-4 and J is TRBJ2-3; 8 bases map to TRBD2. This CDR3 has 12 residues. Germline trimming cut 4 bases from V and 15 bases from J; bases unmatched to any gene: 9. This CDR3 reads CASSSLAGLGYF. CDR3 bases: TGTGCCAGCAGTTCATTAGCGGGACTGGGATATTTT.

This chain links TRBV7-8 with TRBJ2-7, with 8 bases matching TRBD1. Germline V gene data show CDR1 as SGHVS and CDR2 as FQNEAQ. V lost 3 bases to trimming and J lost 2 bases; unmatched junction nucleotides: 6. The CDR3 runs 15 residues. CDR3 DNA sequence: TGTGCCAGCAGCTTGGGTCAGGGGGCGCCCTACGAGCAGTACTTC. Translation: CASSLGQGAPYEQYF.

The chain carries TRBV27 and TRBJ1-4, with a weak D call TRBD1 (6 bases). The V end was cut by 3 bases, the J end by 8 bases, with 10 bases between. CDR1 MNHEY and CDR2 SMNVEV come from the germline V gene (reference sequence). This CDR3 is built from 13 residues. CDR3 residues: CASSLQGQEKLFF. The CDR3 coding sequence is TGTGCCAGCAGTTTGCAGGGGCAAGAAAAACTGTTTTTT. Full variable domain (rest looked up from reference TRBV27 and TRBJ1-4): EAQVTQNPRYLITVTGKKLTVTCSQNMNHEYMSWYRQDPGLGLRQIYYSMNVEVTDKGDVPEGYKVSRKEKRNFPLILESPSPNQTSLYFCASSLQGQEKLFFGSGTQLSVL.

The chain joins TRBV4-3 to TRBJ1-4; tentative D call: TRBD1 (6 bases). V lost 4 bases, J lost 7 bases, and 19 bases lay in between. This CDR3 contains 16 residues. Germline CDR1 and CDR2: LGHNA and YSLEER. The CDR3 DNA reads TGCGCCAGCAGCCCGGGAGTAGACAGGCTAATTGAAAAACTGTTTTTT. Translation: CASSPGVDRLIEKLFF.

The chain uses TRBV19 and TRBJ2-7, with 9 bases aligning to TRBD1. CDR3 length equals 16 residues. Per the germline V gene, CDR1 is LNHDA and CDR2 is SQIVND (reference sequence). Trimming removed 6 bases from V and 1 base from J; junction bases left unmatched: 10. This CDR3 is CASSSYGTGLSYEQYF. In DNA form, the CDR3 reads TGTGCCAGTAGCTCGTACGGGACAGGGCTATCCTACGAGCAGTACTTC.

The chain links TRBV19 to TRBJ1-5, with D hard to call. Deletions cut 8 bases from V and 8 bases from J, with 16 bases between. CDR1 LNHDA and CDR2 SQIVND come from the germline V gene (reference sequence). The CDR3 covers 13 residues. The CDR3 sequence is CASGWTGDEPQHF. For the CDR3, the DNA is TGTGCCAGTGGGTGGACTGGGGATGAGCCCCAGCATTTT.

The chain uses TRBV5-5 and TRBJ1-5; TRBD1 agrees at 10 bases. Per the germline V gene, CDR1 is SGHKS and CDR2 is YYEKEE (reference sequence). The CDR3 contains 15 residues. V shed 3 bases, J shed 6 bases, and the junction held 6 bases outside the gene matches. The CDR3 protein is CASSWDRGASQPQHF. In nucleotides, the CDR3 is TGTGCCAGCAGCTGGGACAGGGGAGCGAGTCAGCCCCAGCATTTT.

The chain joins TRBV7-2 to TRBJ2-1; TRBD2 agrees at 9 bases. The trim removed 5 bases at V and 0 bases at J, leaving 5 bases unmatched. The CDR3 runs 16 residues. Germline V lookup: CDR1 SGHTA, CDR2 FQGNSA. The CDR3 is CASSPGLAYSYNEQFF. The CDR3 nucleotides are TGTGCCAGCAGCCCAGGACTAGCGTACTCCTACAATGAGCAGTTCTTC.

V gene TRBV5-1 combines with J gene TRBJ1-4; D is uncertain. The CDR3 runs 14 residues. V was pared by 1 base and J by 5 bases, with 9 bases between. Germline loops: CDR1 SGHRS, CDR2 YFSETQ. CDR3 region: CASSLTQLNEKLFF. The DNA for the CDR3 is TGCGCCAGCAGCTTGACGCAGCTAAATGAAAAACTGTTTTTT.